Listed here are 11 T cell receptor beta chains from one sample, sequenced in a study of T cells after yellow fever vaccination. MiXCR, run by TCRdb on the 5' RACE reads, gives a single entry per CDR3 protein. The sample includes around 550,000 distinct CDR3 sequences, approximately 21% of them seen just once. This sample comprised PBMCs, obtained 15 days after the yellow fever booster vaccination. The receptors were sampled from a man between 25 and 39 years old who received the YFV17D yellow fever vaccine.

This clonotype was detected a few times. The chain joins TRBV20-1 to TRBJ2-1; 8 bases are a match to TRBD2. Germline V lookup: CDR1 DFQATT, CDR2 SNEGSKA (reference sequence). The CDR3 is made up of 18 amino acids. V lost 1 base, J lost 3 bases, and 14 bases stayed unmatched. CDR3 protein: CSARAPRPRTSNYNEQFF. CDR3 nucleotides: TGCAGTGCTAGAGCTCCCCGGCCTCGGACTAGCAACTACAATGAGCAGTTCTTC.

The gene calls are TRBV7-2 and TRBJ2-3, with D possibly called TRBD1 or TRBD2 (5 bases each). Germline lookup yields CDR1 SGHTA and CDR2 FQGNSA. Trimming took 8 bases from V and 2 from J, leaving 17 bases between them. The CDR3 runs 15 residues. The CDR3 sequence: CASGAGASPTDTQYF. Here the CDR3 DNA reads TGTGCCAGCGGGGCCGGGGCCTCCCCCACAGATACGCAGTATTTT.

A few counts support this clonotype. The chain recombines TRBV29-1 with TRBJ1-6, with a weak D call TRBD1 (5 bases). Germline V gene lookup returns CDR1 SQVTM and CDR2 ANQGSEA. Trimming removed 6 bases at V and 5 bases at J, with 11 bases between. The CDR3 has 13 residues. Here the CDR3 reads CSVSWGDNSPLHF. The CDR3 bases are TGCAGCGTGTCGTGGGGGGATAATTCACCCCTCCACTTT.

The table lists this clonotype with a few counts. The rearrangement uses TRBV29-1 and TRBJ2-3; D is ambiguous. Between the trimmed V and J ends, which lost 7 bases and 5 bases, there was a span of 16 bases. Germline CDR1 is SQVTM and CDR2 is ANQGSEA. The CDR3 is made up of 13 amino acids. CDR3 DNA: TGCAGCGCCATCTTAGCCGGGCGAGATACGCAGTATTTT. Residues: CSAILAGRDTQYF.

This clonotype has a handful of counts. This chain connects TRBV5-1 to TRBJ2-1; 7 bases line up with TRBD1. With V trimmed by 3 bases and J by 2 bases, 5 bases remained unmatched. The germline V gene has CDR1 SGHRS and CDR2 YFSETQ. The CDR3 is 15 amino acids. The CDR3 loop is CASSSTGEAYNEQFF. CDR3 DNA: TGCGCCAGCAGCTCAACAGGGGAAGCCTACAATGAGCAGTTCTTC.

V is TRBV12-3 or TRBV12-4 and J is TRBJ2-1; 7 bases are a match to TRBD2. V lost 2 bases to trimming and J lost 3 bases; unmatched junction nucleotides: 10. The CDR3 covers 17 residues. The CDR3 loop reads CASSLMGTGGLYNEQFF. CDR3 nucleotide sequence: TGTGCCAGCAGTTTAATGGGAACGGGAGGCCTCTACAATGAGCAGTTCTTC.

V usage is TRBV19 and J usage is TRBJ2-2; D call uncertain. Germline values: CDR1 LNHDA, CDR2 SQIVND (reference sequence). V was cut by 4 bases and J by 5 bases, with 8 bases left in between. The CDR3 is made up of 13 amino acids. The DNA of the CDR3 is TGTGCCAGTAGTACCCCCGGGACCGGGGAGCTGTTTTTT. Translating it yields CASSTPGTGELFF.

The CDR3 coding sequence is TGTGCTAGTGGGCCGGGACTAGCGACCGGTAGTTTATTCTTC. This encodes CASGPGLATGSLFF. The V call is TRBV12-5, the J call TRBJ2-1; 10 nucleotides agree with TRBD2. The germline gives CDR1 LGHNT, CDR2 FRNRAP. The CDR3 is 14 residues long. With V trimmed by 6 bases and J by 16 bases, 15 bases remained unmatched.

A few counts support this clonotype. This chain joins TRBV6-2 or TRBV6-3 and TRBJ2-7; D gene uncertain. Germline loops: CDR1 MNHEY, CDR2 SVGEGT. The ends were cut back, 8 bases at V and 7 bases at J, with 12 bases in the middle. There are 11 residues in the CDR3. The CDR3 here is CASSAPAEQYF. CDR3 DNA sequence: TGTGCCAGCTCGGCACCCGCGGAGCAGTACTTC.

This clonotype came up a few times. The chain couples TRBV7-3 to TRBJ2-1; D perhaps matches TRBD2 (5 bases). Looked up from germline, CDR1 is SGHTA and CDR2 is FQGTGA. Trimming pared 5 bases from V and 9 bases from J, leaving 14 bases between. The CDR3 runs to 13 residues. In DNA form, the CDR3 reads TGTGCCAGCAGCACAGAGCGGTGGCTTGAGCAGTTCTTC. Translated, it gives CASSTERWLEQFF.

The chain employs TRBV6-2 or TRBV6-3 and TRBJ2-1; the match to TRBD1 covers 7 bases. The CDR3 spans 14 residues. The germline V gene has CDR1 MNHEY and CDR2 SVGEGT. V trimming: 7 bases; J trimming: 0 bases; junction bases outside the gene matches: 3. The CDR3 DNA reads as TGTGCCAGCATGGGACAGAGCTCCTACAATGAGCAGTTCTTC. Protein product: CASMGQSSYNEQFF.